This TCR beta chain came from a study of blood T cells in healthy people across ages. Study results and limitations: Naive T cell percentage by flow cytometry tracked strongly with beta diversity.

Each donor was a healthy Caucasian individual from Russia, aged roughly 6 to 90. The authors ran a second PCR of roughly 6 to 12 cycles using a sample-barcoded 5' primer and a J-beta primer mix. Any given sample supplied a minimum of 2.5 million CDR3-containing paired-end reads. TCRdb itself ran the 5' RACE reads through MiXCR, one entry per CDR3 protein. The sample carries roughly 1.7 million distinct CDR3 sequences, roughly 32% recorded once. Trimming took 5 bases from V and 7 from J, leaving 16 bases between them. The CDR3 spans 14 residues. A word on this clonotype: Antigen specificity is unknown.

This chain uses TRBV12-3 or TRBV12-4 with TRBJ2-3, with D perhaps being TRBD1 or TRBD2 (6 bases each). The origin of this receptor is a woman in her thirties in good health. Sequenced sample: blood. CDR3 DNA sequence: TGTGCCAGCAGTGGGGGGCCAATTCCTTATACGCAGTATTTT. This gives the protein CASSGGPIPYTQYF.